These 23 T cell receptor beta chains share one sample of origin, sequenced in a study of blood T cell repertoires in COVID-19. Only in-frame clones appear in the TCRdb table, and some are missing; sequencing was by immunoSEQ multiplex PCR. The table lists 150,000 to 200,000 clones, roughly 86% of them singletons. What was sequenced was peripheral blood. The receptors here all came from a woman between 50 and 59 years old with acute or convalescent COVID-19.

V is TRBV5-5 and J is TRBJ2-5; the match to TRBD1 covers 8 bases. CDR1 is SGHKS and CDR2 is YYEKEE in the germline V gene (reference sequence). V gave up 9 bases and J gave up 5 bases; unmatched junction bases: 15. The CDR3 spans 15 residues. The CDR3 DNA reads TGTGCCACCTCCGAGAGCAGGGGGCGATCGGAGACCCAGTACTTC. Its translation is CATSESRGRSETQYF.

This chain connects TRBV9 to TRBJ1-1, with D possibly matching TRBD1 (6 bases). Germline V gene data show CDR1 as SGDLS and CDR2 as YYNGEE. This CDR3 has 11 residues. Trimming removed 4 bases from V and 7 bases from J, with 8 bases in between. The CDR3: CASSSDSEAFF. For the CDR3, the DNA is TGTGCCAGCAGCTCGGACAGTGAAGCTTTCTTT.

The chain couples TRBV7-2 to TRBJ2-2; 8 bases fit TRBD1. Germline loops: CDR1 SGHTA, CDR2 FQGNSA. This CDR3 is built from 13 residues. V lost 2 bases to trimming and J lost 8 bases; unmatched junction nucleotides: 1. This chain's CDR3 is CASSLQGAGELFF. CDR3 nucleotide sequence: TGTGCCAGCAGCTTACAGGGGGCTGGGGAGCTGTTTTTT.

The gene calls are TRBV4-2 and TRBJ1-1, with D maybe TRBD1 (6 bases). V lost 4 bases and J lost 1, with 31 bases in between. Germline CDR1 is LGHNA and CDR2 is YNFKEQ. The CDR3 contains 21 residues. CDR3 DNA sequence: TGTGCCAGCAGCCTAACAGGACAGTTTCACGGAATAGGTTCCGGGAACACTGAAGCTTTCTTT. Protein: CASSLTGQFHGIGSGNTEAFF.

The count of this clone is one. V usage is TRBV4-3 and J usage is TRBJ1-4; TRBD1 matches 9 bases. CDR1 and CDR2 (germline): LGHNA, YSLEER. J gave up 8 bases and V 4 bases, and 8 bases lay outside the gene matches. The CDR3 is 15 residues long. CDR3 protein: CASSPSGTGIEKLFF. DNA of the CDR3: TGCGCCAGCAGCCCCAGCGGGACAGGGATAGAAAAACTGTTTTTT.

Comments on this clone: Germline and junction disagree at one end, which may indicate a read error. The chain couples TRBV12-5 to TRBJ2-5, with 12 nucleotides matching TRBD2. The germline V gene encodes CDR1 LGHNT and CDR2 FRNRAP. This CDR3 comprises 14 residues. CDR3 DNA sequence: TGTGCTAGTGCCCAGGAGGAACTAGCGGGGGGAAAGGACTTC. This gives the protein CASAQEELAGGKDF.

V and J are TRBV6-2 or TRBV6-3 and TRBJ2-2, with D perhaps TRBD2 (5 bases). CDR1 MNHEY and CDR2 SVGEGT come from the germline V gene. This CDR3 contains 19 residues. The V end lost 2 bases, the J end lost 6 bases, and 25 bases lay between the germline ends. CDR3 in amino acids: CASSYPQTLHRRRPGELFF. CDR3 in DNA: TGTGCCAGCAGTTACCCACAAACCTTACATCGTAGGAGGCCCGGGGAGCTGTTTTTT.

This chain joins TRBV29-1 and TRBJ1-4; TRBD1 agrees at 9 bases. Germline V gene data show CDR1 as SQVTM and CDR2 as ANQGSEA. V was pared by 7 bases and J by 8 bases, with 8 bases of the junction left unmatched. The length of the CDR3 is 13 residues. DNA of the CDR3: TGCAGCGGAAGGACAGGGGAAGGGGAAAAACTGTTTTTT. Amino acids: CSGRTGEGEKLFF.

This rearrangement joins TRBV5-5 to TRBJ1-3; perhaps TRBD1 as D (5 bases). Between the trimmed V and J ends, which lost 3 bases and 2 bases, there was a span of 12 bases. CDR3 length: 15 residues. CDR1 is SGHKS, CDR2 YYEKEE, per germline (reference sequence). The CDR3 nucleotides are TGTGCCAGCAGCTCCGGGACTCCAACTGGAAACACCATATATTTT. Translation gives CASSSGTPTGNTIYF. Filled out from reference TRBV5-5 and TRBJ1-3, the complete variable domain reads DAGVTQSPTHLIKTRGQQVTLRCSPISGHKSVSWYQQVLGQGPQFIFQYYEKEERGRGNFPDRFSARQFPNYSSELNVNALLLGDSALYLCASSSGTPTGNTIYFGEGSWLTVV.

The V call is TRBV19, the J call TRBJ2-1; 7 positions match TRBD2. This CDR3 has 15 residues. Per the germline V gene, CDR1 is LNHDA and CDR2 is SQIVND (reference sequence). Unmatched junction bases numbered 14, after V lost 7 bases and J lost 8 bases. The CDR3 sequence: CASTLGGLGVDEQFF. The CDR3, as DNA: TGTGCCAGTACCCTAGGTGGACTAGGGGTCGATGAGCAGTTCTTC.

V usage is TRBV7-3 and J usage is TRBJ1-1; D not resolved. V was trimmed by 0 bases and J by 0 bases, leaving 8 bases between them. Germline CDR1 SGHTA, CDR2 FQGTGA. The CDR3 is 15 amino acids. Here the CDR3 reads CASSLTAGLNTEAFF. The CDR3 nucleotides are TGTGCCAGCAGCTTAACTGCGGGGTTGAACACTGAAGCTTTCTTT.

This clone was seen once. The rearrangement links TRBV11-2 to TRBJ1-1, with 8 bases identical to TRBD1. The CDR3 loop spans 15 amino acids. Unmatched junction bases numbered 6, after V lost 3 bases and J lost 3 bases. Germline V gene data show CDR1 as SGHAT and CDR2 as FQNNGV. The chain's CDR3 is CASSFDQGAYTEAFF. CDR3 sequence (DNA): TGTGCCAGCAGCTTTGATCAGGGGGCGTACACTGAAGCTTTCTTT.

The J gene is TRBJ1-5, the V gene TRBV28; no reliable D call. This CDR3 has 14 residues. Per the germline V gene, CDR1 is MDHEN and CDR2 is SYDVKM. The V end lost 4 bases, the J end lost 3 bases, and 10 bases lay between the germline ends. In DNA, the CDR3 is TGTGCCAGCAGTTCCCAGTATCCCAATCAGCCCCAGCATTTT. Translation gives CASSSQYPNQPQHF.

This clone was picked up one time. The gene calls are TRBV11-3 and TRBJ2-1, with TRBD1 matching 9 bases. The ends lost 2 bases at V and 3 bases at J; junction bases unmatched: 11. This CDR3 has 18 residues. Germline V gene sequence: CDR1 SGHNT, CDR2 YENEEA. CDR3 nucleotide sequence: TGTGCCAGCAGCTTATTTTTTCGTGGACAGGGGTTCTACAATGAGCAGTTCTTC. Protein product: CASSLFFRGQGFYNEQFF.

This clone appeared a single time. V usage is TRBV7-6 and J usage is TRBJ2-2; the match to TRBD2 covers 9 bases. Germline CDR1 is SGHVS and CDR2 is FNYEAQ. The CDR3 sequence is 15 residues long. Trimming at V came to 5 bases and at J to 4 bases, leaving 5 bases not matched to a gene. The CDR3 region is CASSLAGGVTGELFF. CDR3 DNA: TGTGCCAGCAGCCTCGCGGGGGGGGTCACCGGGGAGCTGTTTTTT.

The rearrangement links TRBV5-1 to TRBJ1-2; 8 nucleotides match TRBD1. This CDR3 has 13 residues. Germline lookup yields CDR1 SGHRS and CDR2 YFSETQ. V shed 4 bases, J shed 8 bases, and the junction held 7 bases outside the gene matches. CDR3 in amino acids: CASSRTGSFGYTF. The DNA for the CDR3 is TGCGCCAGCAGCCGGACAGGGTCTTTCGGCTACACCTTC.

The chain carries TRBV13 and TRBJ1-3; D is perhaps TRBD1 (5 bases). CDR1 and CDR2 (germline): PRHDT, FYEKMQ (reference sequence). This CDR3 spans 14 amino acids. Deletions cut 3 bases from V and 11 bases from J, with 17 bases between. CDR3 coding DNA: TGTGCCAGCAGCTTGCAAGCTCGGGGGAACGCCATATATTTT. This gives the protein CASSLQARGNAIYF.

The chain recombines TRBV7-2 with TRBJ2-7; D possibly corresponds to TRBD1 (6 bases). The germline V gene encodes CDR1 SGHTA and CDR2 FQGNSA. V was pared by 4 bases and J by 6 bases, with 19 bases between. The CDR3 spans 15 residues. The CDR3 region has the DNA TGTGCCAGCAGCTCTACCGGCAGGGGCCCCCTCGAGCAGTACTTC. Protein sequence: CASSSTGRGPLEQYF.

CDR3 amino acids: CASTDWARAGLTNYGYTF. CDR3 DNA sequence: TGTGCCAGTACCGATTGGGCCCGGGCCGGACTTACTAACTATGGCTACACCTTC. The chain has TRBV19 and TRBJ1-2; no reliable D call. CDR1 and CDR2 (germline): LNHDA, SQIVND (reference sequence). The CDR3 is made up of 18 amino acids. Trimming took off 7 bases at V and 0 bases at J, with 24 bases between the two ends.

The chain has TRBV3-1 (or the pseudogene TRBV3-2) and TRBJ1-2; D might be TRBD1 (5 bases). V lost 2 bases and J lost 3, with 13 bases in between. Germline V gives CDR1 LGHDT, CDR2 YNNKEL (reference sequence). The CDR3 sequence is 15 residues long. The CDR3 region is CASSQLAQEHYGYTF. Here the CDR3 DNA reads TGTGCCAGCAGCCAACTCGCACAGGAGCACTATGGCTACACCTTC.

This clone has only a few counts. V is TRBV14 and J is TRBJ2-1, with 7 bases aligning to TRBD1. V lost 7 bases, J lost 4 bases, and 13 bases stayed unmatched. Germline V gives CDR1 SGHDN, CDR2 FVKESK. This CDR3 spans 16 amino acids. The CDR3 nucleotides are TGTGCCAGCAACCTATTATCAGGGGGAGCGTACAATGAGCAGTTCTTC. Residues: CASNLLSGGAYNEQFF.

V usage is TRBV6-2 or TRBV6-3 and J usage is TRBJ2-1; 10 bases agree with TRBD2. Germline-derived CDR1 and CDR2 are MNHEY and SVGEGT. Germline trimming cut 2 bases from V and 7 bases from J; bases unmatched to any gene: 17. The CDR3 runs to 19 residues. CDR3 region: CASSYPLRTSGTYSNEQFF. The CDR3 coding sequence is TGTGCCAGCAGTTACCCTCTCAGGACTAGCGGAACCTATTCTAATGAGCAGTTCTTC.

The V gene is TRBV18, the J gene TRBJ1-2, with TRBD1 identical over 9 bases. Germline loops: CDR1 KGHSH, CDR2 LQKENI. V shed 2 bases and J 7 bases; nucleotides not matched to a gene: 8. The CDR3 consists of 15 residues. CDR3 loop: CASSPESGTGFGYTF. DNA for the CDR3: TGTGCCAGCTCACCAGAATCCGGGACAGGGTTTGGCTACACCTTC.